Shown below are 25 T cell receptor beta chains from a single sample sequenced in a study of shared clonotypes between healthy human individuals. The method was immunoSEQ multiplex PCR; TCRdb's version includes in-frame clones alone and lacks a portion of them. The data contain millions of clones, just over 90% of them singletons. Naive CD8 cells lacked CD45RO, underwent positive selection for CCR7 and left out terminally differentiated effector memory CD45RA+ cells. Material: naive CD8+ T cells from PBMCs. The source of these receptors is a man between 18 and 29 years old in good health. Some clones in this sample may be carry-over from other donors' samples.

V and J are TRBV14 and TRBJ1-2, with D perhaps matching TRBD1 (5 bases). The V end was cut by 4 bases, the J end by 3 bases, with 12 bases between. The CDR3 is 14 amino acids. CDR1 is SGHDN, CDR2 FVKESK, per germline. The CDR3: CASSPGETYYGYTF. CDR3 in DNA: TGTGCCAGCAGCCCGGGGGAGACCTACTATGGCTACACCTTC.

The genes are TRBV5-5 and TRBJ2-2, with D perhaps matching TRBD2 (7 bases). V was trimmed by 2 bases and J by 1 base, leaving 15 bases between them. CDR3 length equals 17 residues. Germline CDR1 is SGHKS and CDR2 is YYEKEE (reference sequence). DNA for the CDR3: TGTGCCAGCAGCTTTCGCGGGGGCGGCGGGAACACCGGGGAGCTGTTTTTT. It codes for CASSFRGGGGNTGELFF.

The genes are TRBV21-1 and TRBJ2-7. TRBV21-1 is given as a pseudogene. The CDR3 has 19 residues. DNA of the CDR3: TGTGCCAGCAGCAAAGGGGGTGTTCCCTGGACACCCGGGAACTACGAGCAGTACTTC. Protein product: CASSKGGVPWTPGNYEQYF.

Here the CDR3 DNA reads TGCGCCAGCAGGAGTGCCAGGGGGGACACCGGGGAGCTGTTTTTT. It codes for CASRSARGDTGELFF. The chain combines TRBV5-1 with TRBJ2-2, with TRBD1 as a possible D gene (7 bases). Germline CDR1 SGHRS, CDR2 YFSETQ. The CDR3 is 15 residues long. The V and J ends lost 5 bases and 3 bases respectively, with 14 bases between them. The full variable domain, completed using reference TRBV5-1 and TRBJ2-2, is KAGVTQTPRYLIKTRGQQVTLSCSPISGHRSVSWYQQTPGQGLQFLFEYFSETQRNKGNFPGRFSGRQFSNSRSEMNVSTLELGDSALYLCASRSARGDTGELFFGEGSRLTVL.

CDR3 sequence (DNA): TGCGCCAGCAGCCACCTAACAGGGGGCGCGGCCAATGAGCAGTTCTTC. It is translated as CASSHLTGGAANEQFF. This chain links TRBV4-1 with TRBJ2-1, with 9 bases identical to TRBD1. The V gene end was trimmed by 3 bases and the J gene end by 6 bases; junction bases not matched to a gene: 9. The CDR3 has 16 residues. Germline CDR1 MGHRA, CDR2 YSYEKL.

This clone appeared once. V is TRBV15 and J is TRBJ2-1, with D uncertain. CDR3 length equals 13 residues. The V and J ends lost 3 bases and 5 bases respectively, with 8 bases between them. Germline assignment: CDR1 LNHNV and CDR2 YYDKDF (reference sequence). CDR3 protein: CATSSRTNNEQFF. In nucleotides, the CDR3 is TGTGCCACCAGCAGCAGGACGAACAATGAGCAGTTCTTC. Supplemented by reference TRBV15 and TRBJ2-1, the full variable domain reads DAMVIQNPRYQVTQFGKPVTLSCSQTLNHNVMYWYQQKSSQAPKLLFHYYDKDFNNEADTPDNFQSRRPNTSFCFLDIRSPGLGDTAMYLCATSSRTNNEQFFGPGTRLTVL.

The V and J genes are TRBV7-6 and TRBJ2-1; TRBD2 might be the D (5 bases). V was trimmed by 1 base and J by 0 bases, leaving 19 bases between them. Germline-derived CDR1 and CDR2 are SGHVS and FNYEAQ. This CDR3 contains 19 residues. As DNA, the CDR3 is TGTGCCAGCAGCTTAGAGTTTGGGAGATTGGTGGGCTCCTACAATGAGCAGTTCTTC. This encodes CASSLEFGRLVGSYNEQFF.

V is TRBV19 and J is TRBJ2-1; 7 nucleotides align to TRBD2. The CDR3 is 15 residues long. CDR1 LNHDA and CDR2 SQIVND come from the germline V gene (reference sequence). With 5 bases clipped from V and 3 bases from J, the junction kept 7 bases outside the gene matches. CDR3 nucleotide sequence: TGTGCCAGTAGTTACCCTAGCGGACACTACAATGAGCAGTTCTTC. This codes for CASSYPSGHYNEQFF.

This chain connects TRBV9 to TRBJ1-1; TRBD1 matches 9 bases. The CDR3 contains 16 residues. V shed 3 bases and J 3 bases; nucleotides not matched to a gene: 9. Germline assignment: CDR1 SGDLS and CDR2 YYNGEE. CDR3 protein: CASSEPRTGAYTEAFF. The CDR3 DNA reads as TGTGCCAGCAGCGAACCCAGGACAGGGGCCTACACTGAAGCTTTCTTT.

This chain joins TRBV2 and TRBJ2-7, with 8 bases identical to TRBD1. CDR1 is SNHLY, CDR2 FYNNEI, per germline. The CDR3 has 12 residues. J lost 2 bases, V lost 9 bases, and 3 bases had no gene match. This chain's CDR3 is CARGQETYEQYF. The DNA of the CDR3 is TGTGCCAGGGGACAGGAGACCTACGAGCAGTACTTC.

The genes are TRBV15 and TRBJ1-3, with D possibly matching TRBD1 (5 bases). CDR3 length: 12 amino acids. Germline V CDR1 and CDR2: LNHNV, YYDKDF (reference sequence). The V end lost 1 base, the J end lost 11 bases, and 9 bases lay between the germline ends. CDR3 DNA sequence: TGTGCCACCAGCAGAGTTGGGGGGGCCATATATTTT. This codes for CATSRVGGAIYF.

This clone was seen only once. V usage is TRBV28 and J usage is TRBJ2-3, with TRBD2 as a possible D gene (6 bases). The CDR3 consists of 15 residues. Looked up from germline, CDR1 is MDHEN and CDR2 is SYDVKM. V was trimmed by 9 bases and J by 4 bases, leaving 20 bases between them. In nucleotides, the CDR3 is TGTGCCAGTATTGGCTGGCGGGACTCCGCAGATACGCAGTATTTT. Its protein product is CASIGWRDSADTQYF.

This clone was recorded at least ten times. CDR3 in DNA: TGTGCCTGGGATAGCCGGGGCACTGAAGCTTTCTTT. Translated: CAWDSRGTEAFF. The rearrangement joins TRBV30 to TRBJ1-1; D is undetermined. The length of the CDR3 is 12 residues. The V end lost 5 bases, the J end lost 4 bases, and 11 bases lay between the germline ends. Looked up from germline, CDR1 is GTSNPN and CDR2 is SVGIG (reference sequence). Drawing the rest from reference TRBV30 and TRBJ1-1, the complete variable domain is SQTIHQWPATLVQPVGSPLSLECTVEGTSNPNLYWYRQAAGRGLQLLFYSVGIGQISSEVPQNLSASRPQDRQFILSSKKLLLSDSGFYLCAWDSRGTEAFFGQGTRLTVV.

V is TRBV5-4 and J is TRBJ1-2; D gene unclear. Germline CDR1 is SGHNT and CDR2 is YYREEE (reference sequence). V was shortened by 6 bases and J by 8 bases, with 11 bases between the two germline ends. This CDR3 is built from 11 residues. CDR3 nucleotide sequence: TGTGCCAGCACAGTCGGGAGGGGCTACACCTTC. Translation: CASTVGRGYTF. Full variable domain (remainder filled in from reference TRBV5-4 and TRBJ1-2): ETGVTQSPTHLIKTRGQQVTLRCSSQSGHNTVSWYQQALGQGPQFIFQYYREEENGRGNFPPRFSGLQFPNYSSELNVNALELDDSALYLCASTVGRGYTFGSGTRLTVV.

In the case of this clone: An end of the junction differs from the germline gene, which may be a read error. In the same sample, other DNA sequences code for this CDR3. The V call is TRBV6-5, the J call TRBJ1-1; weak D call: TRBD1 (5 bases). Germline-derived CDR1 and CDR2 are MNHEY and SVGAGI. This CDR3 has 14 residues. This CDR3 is CASSYGGENTEAFF. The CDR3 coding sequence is TGTGCCAGCAGTTACGGGGGGGAAAACACTGAGGCTTTCTTT.

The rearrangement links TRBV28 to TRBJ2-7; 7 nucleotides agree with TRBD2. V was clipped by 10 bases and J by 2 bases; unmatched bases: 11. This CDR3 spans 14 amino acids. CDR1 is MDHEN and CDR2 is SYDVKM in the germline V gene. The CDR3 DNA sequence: TGTGCCATCGCAAGCGGGATTATTCCCTACGAGCAGTACTTC. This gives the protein CAIASGIIPYEQYF.

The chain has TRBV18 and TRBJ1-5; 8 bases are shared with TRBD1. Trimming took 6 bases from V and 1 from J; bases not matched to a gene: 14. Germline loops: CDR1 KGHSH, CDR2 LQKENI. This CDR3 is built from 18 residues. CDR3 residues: CASSPRGPEDMSNQPQHF. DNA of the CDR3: TGTGCCAGCTCCCCCAGGGGGCCAGAGGATATGAGCAATCAGCCCCAGCATTTT.

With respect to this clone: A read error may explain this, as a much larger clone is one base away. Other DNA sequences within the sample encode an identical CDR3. CDR3 loop: CASSLGAYEQYF. CDR3 in DNA: TGTGCCAGCAGCTTGGGGGCCTACGAGCAGTACTTC. The chain recombines TRBV7-9 with TRBJ2-5, with D perhaps assigned TRBD1 or TRBD2 (5 bases each). Near its end, the DNA agrees better with TRBJ2-7, so the J call may be wrong. Germline V CDR1 and CDR2: SEHNR, FQNEAQ (reference sequence). The CDR3 covers 12 residues.

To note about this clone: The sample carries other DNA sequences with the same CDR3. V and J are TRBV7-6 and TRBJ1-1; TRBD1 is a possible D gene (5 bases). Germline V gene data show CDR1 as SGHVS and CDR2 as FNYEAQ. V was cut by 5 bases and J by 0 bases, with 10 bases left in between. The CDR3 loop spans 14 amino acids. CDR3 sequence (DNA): TGTGCCAGCAGCGCGGGACGGCTGAACACTGAAGCTTTCTTT. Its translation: CASSAGRLNTEAFF.

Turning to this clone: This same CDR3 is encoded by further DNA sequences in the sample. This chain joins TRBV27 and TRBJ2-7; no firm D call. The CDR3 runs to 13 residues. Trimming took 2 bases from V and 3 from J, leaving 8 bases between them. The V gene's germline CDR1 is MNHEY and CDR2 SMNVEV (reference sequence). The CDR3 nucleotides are TGTGCCAGCAGTTTAACGGGCAGCTACGAGCAGTACTTC. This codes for CASSLTGSYEQYF.

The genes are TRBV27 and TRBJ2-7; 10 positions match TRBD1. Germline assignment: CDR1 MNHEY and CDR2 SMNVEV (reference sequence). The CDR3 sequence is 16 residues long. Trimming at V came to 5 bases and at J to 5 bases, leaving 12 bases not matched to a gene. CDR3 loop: CASSTLRGQGIDEQYF. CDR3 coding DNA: TGTGCCAGCAGTACCCTTAGGGGACAGGGGATCGACGAGCAGTACTTC.

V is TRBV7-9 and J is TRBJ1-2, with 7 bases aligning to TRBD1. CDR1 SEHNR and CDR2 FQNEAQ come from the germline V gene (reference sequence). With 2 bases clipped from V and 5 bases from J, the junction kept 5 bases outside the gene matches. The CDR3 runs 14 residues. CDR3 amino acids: CASSLTGVIYGYTF. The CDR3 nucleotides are TGTGCCAGCAGCTTAACAGGGGTCATATATGGCTACACCTTC.

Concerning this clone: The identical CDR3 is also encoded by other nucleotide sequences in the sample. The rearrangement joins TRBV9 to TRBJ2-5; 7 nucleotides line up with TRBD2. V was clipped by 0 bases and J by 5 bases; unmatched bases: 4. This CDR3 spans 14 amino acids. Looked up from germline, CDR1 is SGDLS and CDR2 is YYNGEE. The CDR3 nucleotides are TGTGCCAGCAGCGTAGTGGGGGGGAAGGAGACCCAGTACTTC. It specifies CASSVVGGKETQYF.

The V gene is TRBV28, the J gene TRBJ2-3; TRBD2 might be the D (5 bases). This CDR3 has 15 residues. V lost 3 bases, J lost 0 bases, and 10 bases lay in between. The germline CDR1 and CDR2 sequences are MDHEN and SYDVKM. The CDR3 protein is CASSLSSESTDTQYF. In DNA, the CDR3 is TGTGCCAGCAGTTTGAGTAGCGAGAGCACAGATACGCAGTATTTT. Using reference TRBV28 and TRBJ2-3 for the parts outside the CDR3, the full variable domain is DVKVTQSSRYLVKRTGEKVFLECVQDMDHENMFWYRQDPGLGLRLIYFSYDVKMKEKGDIPEGYSVSREKKERFSLILESASTNQTSMYLCASSLSSESTDTQYFGPGTRLTVL.

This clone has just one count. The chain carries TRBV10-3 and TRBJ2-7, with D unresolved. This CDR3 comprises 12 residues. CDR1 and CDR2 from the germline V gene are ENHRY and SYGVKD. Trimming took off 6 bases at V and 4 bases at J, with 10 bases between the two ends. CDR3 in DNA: TGTGCCATCAGAGAACCGGATTACGAGCAGTACTTC. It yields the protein CAIREPDYEQYF.